By sample share, the clone carrying this T cell receptor beta chain is medium-sized. This entry belongs to a study of metastatic and nonmetastatic thyroid tumors. Study in general: Comparison of repertoires was carried out across blood and tumor or nodule tissue from malignant and benign thyroid patients.

Thyroid surgery had not been preceded by any treatment in any patient. Germline-derived CDR1 and CDR2 are MNHEY and SVGEGT. V lost 5 bases and J lost 9, with 20 bases in between. The CDR3 has 15 amino acids. TCRdb reanalyzed the PCR reads with MiXCR. The repertoire consists of 13,000 to 15,000 clones, with approximately 12% occurring once and the leading ten covering more than 14%. The clonotype comes from a female donor with papillary thyroid cancer or a benign thyroid nodule (not recorded which). Some clones in this sample may be carry-over from other donors' samples. This chain joins TRBV6-2 or TRBV6-3 and TRBJ2-1; D is possibly TRBD2 (5 bases). Material: blood. CDR3 bases: TGTGCCAGCAGTATTTATGCCCTAGCAGCTGGTGAGCAGTTCTTC. It is translated as CASSIYALAAGEQFF.